The sample holds one count of the clone carrying this TCR beta chain. This record comes from a study of blood T cell repertoires in COVID-19. Study information: Nucleic acid was either cDNA or gDNA, and it came from T cells, B-cell-depleted T cells, or PBMCs.

As handled by the study authors: Estimates of nucleated cell counts were drawn from the amplification of reference gene primers. Clones were read by immunoSEQ multiplex PCR, and TCRdb kept only the in-frame ones, dropping some. The DNA was the basis for D and trimming; V, J and clone size are from that table. The table has about 130,000 clones, around 77% seen once. This TCR came from a human donor in a cohort sampled during active COVID-19. The sequenced material came from peripheral blood.

The CDR3 coding sequence is TGCGCCAGCAGCTCTCCGACCCGGGACAGGGGAGGAAAACTGTTTTTT. It encodes CASSSPTRDRGGKLFF. The V gene is TRBV5-1, the J gene TRBJ1-4; 10 bases match TRBD1. The V and J ends lost 3 bases and 10 bases, in that order; junction bases with no gene match: 12. The CDR3 is made up of 16 amino acids. Germline V gene sequence: CDR1 SGHRS, CDR2 YFSETQ. The full variable domain, rest sourced from reference TRBV5-1 and TRBJ1-4, is KAGVTQTPRYLIKTRGQQVTLSCSPISGHRSVSWYQQTPGQGLQFLFEYFSETQRNKGNFPGRFSGRQFSNSRSEMNVSTLELGDSALYLCASSSPTRDRGGKLFFGSGTQLSVL.